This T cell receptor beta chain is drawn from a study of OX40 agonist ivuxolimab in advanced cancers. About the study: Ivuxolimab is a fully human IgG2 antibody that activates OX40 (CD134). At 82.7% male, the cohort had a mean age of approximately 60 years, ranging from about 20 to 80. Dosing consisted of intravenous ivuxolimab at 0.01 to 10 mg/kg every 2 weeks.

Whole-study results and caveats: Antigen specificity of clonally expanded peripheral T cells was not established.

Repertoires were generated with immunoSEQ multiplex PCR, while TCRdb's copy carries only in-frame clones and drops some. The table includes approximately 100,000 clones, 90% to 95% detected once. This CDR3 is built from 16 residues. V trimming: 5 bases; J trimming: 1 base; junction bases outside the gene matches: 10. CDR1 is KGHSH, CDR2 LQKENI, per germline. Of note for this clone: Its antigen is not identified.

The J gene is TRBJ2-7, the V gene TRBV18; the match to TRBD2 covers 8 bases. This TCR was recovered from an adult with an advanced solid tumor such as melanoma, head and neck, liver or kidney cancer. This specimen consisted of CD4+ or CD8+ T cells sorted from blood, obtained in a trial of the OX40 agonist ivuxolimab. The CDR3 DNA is TGTGCCAGCTCAACCCGGACTAGCCTACCTTCCTACGAGCAGTACTTC. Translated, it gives CASSTRTSLPSYEQYF.